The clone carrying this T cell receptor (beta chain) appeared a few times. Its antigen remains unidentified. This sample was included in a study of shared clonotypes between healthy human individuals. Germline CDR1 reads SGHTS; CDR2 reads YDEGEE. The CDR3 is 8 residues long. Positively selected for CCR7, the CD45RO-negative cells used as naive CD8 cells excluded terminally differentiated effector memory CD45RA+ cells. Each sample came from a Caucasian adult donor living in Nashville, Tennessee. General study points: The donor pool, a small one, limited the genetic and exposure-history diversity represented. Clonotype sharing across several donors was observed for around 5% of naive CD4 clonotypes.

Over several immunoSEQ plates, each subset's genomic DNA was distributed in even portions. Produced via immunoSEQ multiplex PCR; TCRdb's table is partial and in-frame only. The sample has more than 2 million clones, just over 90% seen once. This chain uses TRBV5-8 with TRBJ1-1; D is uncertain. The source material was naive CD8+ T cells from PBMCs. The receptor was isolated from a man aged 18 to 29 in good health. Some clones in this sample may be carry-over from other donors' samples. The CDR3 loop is CASGEAFF. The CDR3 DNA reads TGTGCGAGCGGTGAAGCTTTCTTT.